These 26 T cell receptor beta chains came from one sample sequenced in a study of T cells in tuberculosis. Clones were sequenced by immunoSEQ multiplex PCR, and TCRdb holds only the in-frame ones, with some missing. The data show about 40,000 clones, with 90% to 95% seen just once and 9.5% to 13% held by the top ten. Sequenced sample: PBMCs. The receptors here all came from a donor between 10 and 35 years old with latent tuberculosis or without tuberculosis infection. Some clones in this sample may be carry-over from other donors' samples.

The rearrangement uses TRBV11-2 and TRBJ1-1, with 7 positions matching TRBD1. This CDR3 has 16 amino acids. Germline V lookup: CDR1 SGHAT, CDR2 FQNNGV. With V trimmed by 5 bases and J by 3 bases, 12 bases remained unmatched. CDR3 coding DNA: TGTGCCAGCAGCCTGATCGACAGGGCAGGAGACACTGAAGCTTTCTTT. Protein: CASSLIDRAGDTEAFF.

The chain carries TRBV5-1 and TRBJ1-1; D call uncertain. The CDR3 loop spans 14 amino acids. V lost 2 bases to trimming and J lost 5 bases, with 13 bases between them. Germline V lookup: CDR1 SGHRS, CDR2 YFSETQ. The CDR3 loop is CASSFRNIGTEAFF. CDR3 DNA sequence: TGCGCCAGCAGCTTTCGAAACATCGGGACTGAAGCTTTCTTT.

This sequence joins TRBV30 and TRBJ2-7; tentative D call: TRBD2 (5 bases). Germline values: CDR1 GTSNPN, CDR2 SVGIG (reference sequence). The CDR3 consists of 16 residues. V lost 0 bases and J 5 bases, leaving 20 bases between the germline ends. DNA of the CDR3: TGTGCCTGGAGTGTACGGGTAACTACTCGGGGAGACGAGCAGTACTTC. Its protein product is CAWSVRVTTRGDEQYF.

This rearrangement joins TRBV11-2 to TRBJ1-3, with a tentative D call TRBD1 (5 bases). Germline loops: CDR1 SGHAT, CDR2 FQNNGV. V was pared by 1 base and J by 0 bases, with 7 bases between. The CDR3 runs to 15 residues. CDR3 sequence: CASSLGQTSGNTIYF. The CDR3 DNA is TGTGCCAGCAGCTTAGGACAGACCTCTGGAAACACCATATATTTT.

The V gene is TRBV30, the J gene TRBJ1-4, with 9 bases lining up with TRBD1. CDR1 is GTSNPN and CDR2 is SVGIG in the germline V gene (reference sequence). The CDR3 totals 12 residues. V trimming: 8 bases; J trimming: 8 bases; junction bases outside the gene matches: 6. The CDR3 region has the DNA TGTGCCGGGACAGGGTACGAAGAAAAACTGTTTTTT. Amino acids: CAGTGYEEKLFF.

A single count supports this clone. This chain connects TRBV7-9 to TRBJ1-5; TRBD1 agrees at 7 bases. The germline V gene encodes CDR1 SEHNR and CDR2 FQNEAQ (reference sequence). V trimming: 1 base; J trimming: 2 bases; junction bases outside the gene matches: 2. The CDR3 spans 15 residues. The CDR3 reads CASSLGDSGNQPQHF. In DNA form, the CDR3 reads TGTGCCAGCAGCTTAGGGGACAGTGGCAATCAGCCCCAGCATTTT.

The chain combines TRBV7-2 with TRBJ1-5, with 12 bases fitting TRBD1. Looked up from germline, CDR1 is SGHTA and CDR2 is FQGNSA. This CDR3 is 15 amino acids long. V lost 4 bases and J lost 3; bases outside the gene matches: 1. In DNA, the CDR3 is TGTGCCAGCAGCTGGGGACAGGGGGCCAATCAGCCCCAGCATTTT. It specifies CASSWGQGANQPQHF. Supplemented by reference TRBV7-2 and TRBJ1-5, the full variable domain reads GAGVSQSPSNKVTEKGKDVELRCDPISGHTALYWYRQSLGQGLEFLIYFQGNSAPDKSGLPSDRFSAERTGGSVSTLTIQRTQQEDSAVYLCASSWGQGANQPQHFGDGTRLSIL.

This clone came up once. The CDR3 sequence: CAWLNRDRVFYNSPLHF. The CDR3, as DNA: TGTGCCTGGCTCAACCGGGACAGGGTGTTCTATAATTCACCCCTCCACTTT. The V and J genes are TRBV30 and TRBJ1-6; 9 nucleotides line up with TRBD1. Per germline, CDR1 GTSNPN and CDR2 SVGIG (reference sequence). J gave up 3 bases and V 5 bases, and 11 bases lay outside the gene matches. CDR3 length: 17 amino acids.

The chain's CDR3 is CASSQDPETSYEQYF. The CDR3 DNA sequence: TGCGCCAGCAGCCAAGATCCAGAGACTTCTTACGAGCAGTACTTC. V is TRBV4-3 and J is TRBJ2-7; unclear D gene. CDR3 length: 15 residues. Deletions cut 0 bases from V and 4 bases from J, with 13 bases between. Germline CDR1 LGHNA, CDR2 YSLEER.

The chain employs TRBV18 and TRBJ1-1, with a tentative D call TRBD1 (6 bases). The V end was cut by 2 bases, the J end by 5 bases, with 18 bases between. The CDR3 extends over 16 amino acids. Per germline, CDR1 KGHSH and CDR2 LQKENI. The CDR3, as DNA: TGTGCCAGCTCACCAGTACCGGGAGGGGGAGGAACTGAAGCTTTCTTT. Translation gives CASSPVPGGGGTEAFF.

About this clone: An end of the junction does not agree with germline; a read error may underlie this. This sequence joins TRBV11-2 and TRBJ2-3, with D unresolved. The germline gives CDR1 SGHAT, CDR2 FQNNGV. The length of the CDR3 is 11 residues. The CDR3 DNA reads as TGTGCCAGCAGCTTAACAGCTACGCAGTATTTT. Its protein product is CASSLTATQYF.

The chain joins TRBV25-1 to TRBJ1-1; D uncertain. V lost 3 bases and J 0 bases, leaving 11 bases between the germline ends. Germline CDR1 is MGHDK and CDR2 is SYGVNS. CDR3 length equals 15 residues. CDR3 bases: TGTGCCAGCAGTGAGCTCGAACAGTTGAACACTGAAGCTTTCTTT. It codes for CASSELEQLNTEAFF.

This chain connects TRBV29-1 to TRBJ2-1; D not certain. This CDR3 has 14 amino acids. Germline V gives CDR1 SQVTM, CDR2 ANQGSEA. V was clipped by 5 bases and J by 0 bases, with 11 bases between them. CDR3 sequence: CSVPRSSSYNEQFF. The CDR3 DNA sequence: TGCAGCGTTCCGAGGTCCAGCTCCTACAATGAGCAGTTCTTC.

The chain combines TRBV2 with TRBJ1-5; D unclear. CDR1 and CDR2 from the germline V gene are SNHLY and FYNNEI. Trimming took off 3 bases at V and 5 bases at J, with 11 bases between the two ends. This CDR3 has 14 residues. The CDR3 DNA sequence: TGTGCCAGCAGTGATGGTCGGGAGTATCAGCCCCAGCATTTT. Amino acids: CASSDGREYQPQHF. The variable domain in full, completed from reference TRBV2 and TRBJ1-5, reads EPEVTQTPSHQVTQMGQEVILRCVPISNHLYFYWYRQILGQKVEFLVSFYNNEISEKSEIFDDQFSVERPDGSNFTLKIRSTKLEDSAMYFCASSDGREYQPQHFGDGTRLSIL.

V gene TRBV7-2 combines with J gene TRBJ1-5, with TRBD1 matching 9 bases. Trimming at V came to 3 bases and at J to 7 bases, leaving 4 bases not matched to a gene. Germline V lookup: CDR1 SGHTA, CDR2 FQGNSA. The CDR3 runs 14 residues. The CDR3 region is CASSFKQGAQPQHF. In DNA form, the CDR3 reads TGTGCCAGCAGCTTCAAACAGGGGGCCCAGCCCCAGCATTTT.

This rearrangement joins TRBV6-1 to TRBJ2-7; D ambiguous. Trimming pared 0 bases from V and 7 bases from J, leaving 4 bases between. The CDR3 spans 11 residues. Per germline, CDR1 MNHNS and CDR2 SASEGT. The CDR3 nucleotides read TGTGCCAGCAGTGAAGCGTGGGAGCAGTACGTC. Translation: CASSEAWEQYV.

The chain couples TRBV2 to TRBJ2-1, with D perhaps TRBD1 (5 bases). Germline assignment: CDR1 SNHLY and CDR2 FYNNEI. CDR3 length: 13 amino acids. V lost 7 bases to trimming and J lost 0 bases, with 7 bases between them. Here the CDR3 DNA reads TGTGCCAGCAAGGGGAACTCCTACAATGAGCAGTTCTTC. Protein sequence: CASKGNSYNEQFF.

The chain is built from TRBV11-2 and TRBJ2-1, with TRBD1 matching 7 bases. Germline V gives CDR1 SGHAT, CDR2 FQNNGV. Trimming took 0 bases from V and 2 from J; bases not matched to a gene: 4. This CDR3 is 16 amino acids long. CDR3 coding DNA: TGTGCCAGCAGCTTAGATGGACAGGAGACCTACAATGAGCAGTTCTTC. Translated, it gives CASSLDGQETYNEQFF.

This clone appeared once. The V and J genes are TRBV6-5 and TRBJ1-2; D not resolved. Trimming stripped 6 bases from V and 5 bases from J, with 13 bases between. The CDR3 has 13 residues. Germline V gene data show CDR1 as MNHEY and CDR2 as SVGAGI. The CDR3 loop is CASRHDRRYGYTF. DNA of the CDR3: TGTGCCAGCAGACACGACCGGCGGTATGGCTACACCTTC.

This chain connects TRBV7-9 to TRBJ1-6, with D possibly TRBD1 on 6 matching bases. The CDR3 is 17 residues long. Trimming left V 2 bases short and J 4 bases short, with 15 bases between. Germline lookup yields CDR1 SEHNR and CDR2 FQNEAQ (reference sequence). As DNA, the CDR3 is TGTGCCAGCAGCTTAAATGATCCGACAGGTTATAATTCACCCCTCCACTTT. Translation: CASSLNDPTGYNSPLHF.

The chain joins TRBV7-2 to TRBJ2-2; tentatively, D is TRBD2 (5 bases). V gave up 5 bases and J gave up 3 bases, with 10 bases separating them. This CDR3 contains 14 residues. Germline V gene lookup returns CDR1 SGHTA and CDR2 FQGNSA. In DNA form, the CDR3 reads TGTGCCAGCAGCCGTTACGGGGACACCGGGGAGCTGTTTTTT. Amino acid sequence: CASSRYGDTGELFF.

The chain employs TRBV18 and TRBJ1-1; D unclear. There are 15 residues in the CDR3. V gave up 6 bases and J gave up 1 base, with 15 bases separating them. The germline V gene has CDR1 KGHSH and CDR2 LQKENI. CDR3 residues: CASSPGGQRNTEAFF. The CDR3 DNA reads TGTGCCAGCTCCCCCGGAGGGCAGAGGAACACTGAAGCTTTCTTT. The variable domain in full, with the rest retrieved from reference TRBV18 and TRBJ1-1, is NAGVMQNPRHLVRRRGQEARLRCSPMKGHSHVYWYRQLPEEGLKFMVYLQKENIIDESGMPKERFSAEFPKEGPSILRIQQVVRGDSAAYFCASSPGGQRNTEAFFGQGTRLTVV.

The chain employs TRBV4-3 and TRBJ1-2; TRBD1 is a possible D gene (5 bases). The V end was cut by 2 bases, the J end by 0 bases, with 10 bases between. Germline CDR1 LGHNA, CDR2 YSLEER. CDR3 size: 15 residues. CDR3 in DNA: TGCGCCAGCAGCCAAAACAGGCTAGCTAACTATGGCTACACCTTC. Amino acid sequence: CASSQNRLANYGYTF.

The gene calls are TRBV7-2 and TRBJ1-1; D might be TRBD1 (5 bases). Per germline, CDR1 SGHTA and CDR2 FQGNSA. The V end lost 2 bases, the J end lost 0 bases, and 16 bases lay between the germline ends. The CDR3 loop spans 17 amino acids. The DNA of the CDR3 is TGTGCCAGCAGCTTATCAGGGCAGGGCTACTTGAACACTGAAGCTTTCTTT. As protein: CASSLSGQGYLNTEAFF.

The CDR3 loop reads CASSAQTDSGNTIYF. In DNA form, the CDR3 reads TGTGCCAGCAGTGCCCAGACAGATTCTGGAAACACCATATATTTT. The chain has TRBV6-6 and TRBJ1-3; tentatively, D is TRBD1 (5 bases). Germline V gene sequence: CDR1 MNHNY, CDR2 SVGAGI (reference sequence). The CDR3 loop spans 15 amino acids. V dropped 5 bases and J dropped 1 base, with 12 bases sitting between them.

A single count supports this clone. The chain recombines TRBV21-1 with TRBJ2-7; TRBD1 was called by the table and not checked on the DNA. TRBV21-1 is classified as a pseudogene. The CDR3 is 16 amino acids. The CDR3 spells CASSHPGGALDGEQYV. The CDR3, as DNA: TGTGCCAGCAGCCACCCAGGGGGCGCGTTGGATGGCGAGCAGTACGTC.